This TCR beta chain was sequenced in a study of T cells after yellow fever vaccination. CDR3 length: 17 amino acids. V lost 2 bases and J lost 2; bases outside the gene matches: 5. The V gene's germline CDR1 is SEHNR and CDR2 FQNEAQ (reference sequence). Using its own MiXCR run on the 5' RACE reads, TCRdb lists one record per CDR3 protein. The table includes 400,000 or so distinct CDR3 sequences, about 9.9% detected once. This clonotype was sampled from a man aged 18-30 years who received the YFV17D yellow fever vaccine. Sequenced material: PBMCs, taken on the day of the first yellow fever vaccination. The rearrangement uses TRBV7-9 and TRBJ2-3, with 12 bases identical to TRBD2. In nucleotides, the CDR3 is TGTGCCAGCAGCTTATGGACTAGCGGGGCTCCCACAGATACGCAGTATTTT. As protein: CASSLWTSGAPTDTQYF.